This T cell receptor (beta chain) was retrieved from a study of T-cell memory formation after mild COVID-19. TCRdb passed the 5' RACE reads through MiXCR, listing each CDR3 protein once. This sample has 250,000 to 350,000 distinct CDR3 sequences, with roughly 16% found just once. Per germline, CDR1 MNHNY and CDR2 SVGAGI (reference sequence). This CDR3 is 14 amino acids long. Trimming stripped 7 bases from V and 6 bases from J, with 18 bases between. This clonotype has just a few counts. V is TRBV6-6 and J is TRBJ1-1; no clear D gene. Sequencing was performed on PBMCs or a T cell subset sorted from them (not recorded which). The receptor comes from a man between 18 and 29 years old who had mild COVID-19 (a few samples of this study predate the infection). Cell type and time point are not known. In DNA form, the CDR3 reads TGTGCCAGCACCCCGCCTTCCCCGACCGCTGAAGCTTTCTTT. Translating it yields CASTPPSPTAEAFF.